This T cell receptor (beta chain) is from a study of Ad26.COV2.S vaccination and SARS-CoV-2 variants listed by TCRdb under 2021. General notes on the study: Vaccine-arm donors came from COV1001, a multicentre, randomized, double-blind, placebo-controlled phase I-IIa trial of Ad26.COV2.S in healthy adults. Blinding of investigators to trial group allocation was maintained during experiments and outcome assessment. A total of roughly 32 samples were included in the TCR-sequenced set, comprising around 20 Ad26.COV2.S vaccine recipients, 5 placebo recipients and 8 SARS-CoV-2 convalescent individuals. Trial participants were randomized into five groups of five: low-dose or high-dose Ad26.COV2.S given once or twice, or placebo on both occasions. Ad26.COV2.S was given intramuscularly at 5x10^10 or 1x10^11 viral particles, as a single shot or as two shots 56 days apart. Sequencing of the TCRbeta repertoire served to evaluate the specificity and breadth of SARS-CoV-2-reactive T cell receptors following Ad26.COV2.S vaccination.

CDR1 is given as SGHTA and CDR2 as FQGNSA, both from the germline V gene. The CDR3 measures 16 amino acids from cysteine to phenylalanine. The sequence is cut down to CDR3 DNA, 48 bases in frame from base 1. V lost 5 bases and J lost 5 bases, and the count of bases not matched to a germline gene is 10. This clone was counted a single time. Its antigen target is currently unknown. Base qualities are not recorded, but no much larger clone differs from it by a single base. Broader findings and caveats from the paper: The authors noted that total T cell responses may have been underestimated by the TCR breadth and depth analyses. Substantial breadth of spike-specific CD8+ and CD4+ T cell responses was reported after vaccination. Ad26.COV2.S recipients had higher spike-specific TCR breadth than placebo recipients (P = 0.0014). Comparing responses between vaccine doses or regimens was not something the study was powered to do. Vaccine and placebo recipients had comparable non-spike TCR breadth, which fits with the vaccine containing only spike.

The treatment or condition label on this specimen signifies: roughly 18 received Ad26.COV2.S at low or high dose, single or two shots; 5 received placebo; per-sample allocation not given. For vaccine and placebo recipients, repertoires were sequenced using samples collected on day 63 after the first injection. Between 29 July and 7 August 2020, Cohort 1b enrolled around 24 adults aged 18-55 years at one site in Boston, USA. As a vaccine, Ad26.COV2.S was a replication-incompetent adenovirus type 26 vector that expressed a prefusion-stabilized SARS-CoV-2 spike protein derived from the original Wuhan strain. The immunoSEQ Assay was used to sequence TCRbeta CDR3 regions. After extraction, genomic DNA underwent amplification by bias-controlled multiplex PCR, followed by high-throughput sequencing. Per the source publication's procedure: To quantify the absolute abundance of every unique TCRbeta CDR3 region, sequences were collapsed and filtered. T cell fraction was estimated by normalization of TCRbeta template counts to usable DNA, with usable DNA being measured through amplification of reference genes present in all nucleated cells. Repertoire TCRs were annotated as SARS-CoV-2-specific when V gene, CDR3 amino acid sequence and J gene were exactly matched to a known reactive TCR set. MIRA supplied the reference SARS-CoV-2 TCR set, which was filtered for enrichment in COVID-19-positive ImmuneCODE repertoires so that public or cross-reactive TCRs were removed. Using the MIRA antigens, annotated TCRs were further analysed by specific ORF or by position within an ORF. Breadth was defined as the number of annotated unique rearrangements divided by the total number of unique productive rearrangements, and depth was defined as the summed frequency of the annotated unique rearrangements. Two-sided Wilcoxon rank-sum tests were applied when comparing TCR breadth between groups. Entries here come from immuneACCESS through TCRdb and include only in-frame sequences with V and J called. Some clones fail to appear in such tables; in the studies checked, an unresolved V gene covers under half of the shortfall, and the cause of the remainder is unknown. The V and J calls and clone size are taken from that table; D and trimming were inferred from the DNA. For this sample the table gives about 350,000 clones, of which 86% were detected only once. The top ten clonotypes cover 9.5% to 12% of the sample.

The sequence joins TRBV7-2 to TRBJ1-5, with 9 bases matching TRBD1. This sequence was found in a person aged 18 to 59 who received the Ad26.COV2.S COVID-19 vaccine or a placebo. The sample was peripheral blood, taken in a trial of Ad26.COV2.S vaccine versus placebo. The CDR3 protein: CASSPTGQGHYQPQHF. The nucleotide sequence is given as TGTGCCAGCAGCCCGACCGGACAGGGGCATTATCAGCCCCAGCATTTT. With the portions outside the CDR3 filled from the reference TRBV7-2 and TRBJ1-5 genes, the complete variable region becomes GAGVSQSPSNKVTEKGKDVELRCDPISGHTALYWYRQSLGQGLEFLIYFQGNSAPDKSGLPSDRFSAERTGGSVSTLTIQRTQQEDSAVYLCASSPTGQGHYQPQHFGDGTRLSIL.